One T cell receptor beta chain is described in this entry. Taking its sample share into account, this clone is medium-sized (0.01 to 0.1%). This receptor's antigen is unknown. Base qualities are not provided; no much larger clone lies one nucleotide away. The immunoSEQ assay was used to sequence the CDR3 region of the TCR beta chain. The source study handled its data this way. For each specimen, the T-cell fraction, clonal dominance, and maximum TCR clone frequency were calculated. Here the immuneACCESS table is served through TCRdb, limited to in-frame sequences with V and J called. Missing clones are a known gap in these copies; in checked studies unresolved V genes cover under half, and the rest lacks a known reason. V, J and clone size are taken as reported in that table, and D and trimming were inferred from the DNA itself. The sample includes about 9,000 clones, with 50% to 75% observed a single time. The ten largest clones capture about 32% of the sample.

These data come from a study of T cell repertoires in urothelial bladder cancer (dated by TCRdb to about 2019). At the level of the whole study: Of the approximately 12 resected lesions, three were clinical stage cT0, three were cTa, three were cT1, and three were cT2 or greater. The study compared TCR repertoire clonality in bladder tumors with that in benign bladder inflammation. Twelve patients who had bladder lesions and were undergoing transurethral resection were prospectively identified. A total of approximately twelve resected bladder lesions, made up of urothelial carcinoma (UC+) and benign (UC-) specimens, were studied. Beyond this particular receptor, the publication reports: Urothelial carcinoma specimens contained fewer T cells than benign specimens, with a median of approximately 5,000 versus 26,000. Median tumor infiltrating lymphocyte percentage was 1.5% to 2.5% in carcinoma specimens and roughly 12% in benign specimens. In carcinoma specimens, up to 17% of infiltrating lymphocytes were accounted for by a single T-cell clone, compared with 2% to 2.5% in benign specimens.

Specimens of bladder lesions were obtained during transurethral resection and kept at -80C. DNA was extracted from bladder specimens collected at transurethral resection. CDR1 and CDR2 are read off the germline V gene as LGHNT and FRNRAP. Measured from the cysteine to the phenylalanine, the CDR3 is 15 residues long. Here the CDR3 DNA is all that survives: 45 bases in frame from base 1. Compared with germline, V lacks 1 base and J lacks 2 bases; bases without a gene match: 4. The chain is assembled from TRBV12-5 and TRBJ2-5; 7 of the junction bases match TRBD1. This TCR derives from a human donor with urothelial carcinoma. Sequenced input: tumor-infiltrating cells from bladder cancer. At the DNA level, the sequence is TGTGCTAGTGGTTTGGGACAGGGTCGGCAAGAGACCCAGTACTTC. Translated, it gives CASGLGQGRQETQYF.